Listed here are 16 T cell receptor beta chains from one sample, sequenced in a study of T cells in Graves' hyperthyroidism and ophthalmopathy. The investigators amplified TCR beta CDR3 regions from RNA transcripts. The HTBI set primed first-round TCR CDR3 RT-PCR. MiXCR, applied by TCRdb to the multiplex PCR reads, yields one record per CDR3 protein. The data hold nearly 600,000 distinct CDR3 sequences, with 14% observed a single time. Specimen: blood. The receptors stem from a woman between 25 and 40 years old with Graves' hyperthyroidism that later progressed to Graves' ophthalmopathy.

This clonotype was picked up many times. The V and J genes are TRBV24-1 and TRBJ2-3, with unresolved D. CDR1 and CDR2 from the germline V gene are KGHDR and SFDVKD. V lost 5 bases, J lost 6 bases, and 11 bases lay in between. This CDR3 is built from 13 residues. In nucleotides, the CDR3 is TGTGCCACCAGTGTAGGGCTAGGGGATACGCAGTATTTT. It is translated as CATSVGLGDTQYF.

This clonotype was detected a few times. Compared with germline, one end of the junction differs, possibly owing to a read error. The genes are TRBV29-1 and TRBJ1-1; D is undetermined. From germline, CDR1 is SQVTM and CDR2 ANQGSEA. The CDR3 is 11 residues long. The CDR3 DNA follows: TGCAGCGTTGAAGACGGAAGGTGGACCCTCTTT. It specifies CSVEDGRWTLF.

This clonotype was recorded many times. J is TRBJ1-2 and V is TRBV12-3 or TRBV12-4; perhaps TRBD1 as D (5 bases). This CDR3 is 16 amino acids long. V was cut by 0 bases and J by 6 bases, with 17 bases left in between. CDR3 DNA: TGTGCCAGCAGTTTAGCGCATGACCTCCTAGGGGATGGCTACACCTTC. Protein: CASSLAHDLLGDGYTF.

This clonotype was counted ten times or more. This chain joins TRBV11-2 and TRBJ1-2; TRBD1 aligns across 7 bases. From germline, CDR1 is SGHAT and CDR2 FQNNGV. V lost 3 bases, J lost 4 bases, and 5 bases stayed unmatched. The CDR3 extends over 14 amino acids. The CDR3 region has the DNA TGTGCCAGCAGCTTGGGGACAGCCCCCTATGGCTACACCTTC. Residues: CASSLGTAPYGYTF.

This clonotype was counted many times. The chain uses TRBV5-1 and TRBJ2-1; 9 nucleotides match TRBD2. V shed 6 bases, J shed 8 bases, and the junction held 6 bases outside the gene matches. The CDR3 totals 13 residues. CDR1 and CDR2 (germline): SGHRS, YFSETQ. This CDR3 reads CASKAGGPYEQFF. DNA of the CDR3: TGCGCCAGCAAGGCGGGAGGGCCCTATGAGCAGTTCTTC.

The table lists this clonotype with a count of one. This chain uses TRBV7-6 with TRBJ2-1, with D unclear. V lost 3 bases to trimming and J lost 8 bases, with 26 bases between them. Germline V CDR1 and CDR2: SGHVS, FNYEAQ. The CDR3 spans 18 residues. CDR3 residues: CASSFISLIGSRFDEQFF. CDR3 bases: TGTGCCAGCAGCTTCATTAGTTTAATTGGGTCCAGGTTCGATGAGCAGTTCTTC.

This clonotype has ten or more counts. The chain couples TRBV28 to TRBJ1-5; the D is unclear. Germline CDR1 reads MDHEN; CDR2 reads SYDVKM. The CDR3 covers 15 residues. Trimming cost V 3 bases and J 1 base, with 10 bases left between them. In DNA form, the CDR3 reads TGTGCCAGCAGTTTGGGCACCACGAGCAATCAGCCCCAGCATTTT. Translating it yields CASSLGTTSNQPQHF.

The chain carries TRBV28 and TRBJ2-1; 8 bases are a match to TRBD2. The germline V gene has CDR1 MDHEN and CDR2 SYDVKM. V lost 6 bases and J lost 9; bases outside the gene matches: 13. This CDR3 is 15 amino acids long. CDR3 residues: CASSLPEGLASEQFF. The CDR3, as DNA: TGTGCCAGCAGCCTGCCCGAAGGACTAGCAAGTGAGCAGTTCTTC.

This clonotype was seen many times. This rearrangement joins TRBV19 to TRBJ2-1; D uncertain. The length of the CDR3 is 15 residues. Germline CDR1 reads LNHDA; CDR2 reads SQIVND (reference sequence). V lost 3 bases and J 3 bases, leaving 12 bases between the germline ends. CDR3 coding DNA: TGTGCCAGTAGTATCCGAGACCAACTCTACAATGAGCAGTTCTTC. Translation gives CASSIRDQLYNEQFF.

The chain is built from TRBV29-1 and TRBJ1-1; 8 bases are shared with TRBD1. V lost 6 bases to trimming and J lost 1 base; unmatched junction nucleotides: 7. The V gene's germline CDR1 is SQVTM and CDR2 ANQGSEA. The CDR3 covers 14 residues. DNA of the CDR3: TGCAGCGTGAAATCGGGGACAGGGAACACTGAAGCTTTCTTT. It yields the protein CSVKSGTGNTEAFF.

There are many counts of this clonotype. This chain joins TRBV10-3 and TRBJ2-2; 9 bases are shared with TRBD2. The CDR3 has 14 residues. The germline CDR1 and CDR2 sequences are ENHRY and SYGVKD. The ends lost 9 bases at V and 4 bases at J; junction bases unmatched: 6. CDR3 nucleotide sequence: TGTGCCATATTAGCGGGAGACGGCACCGGGGAGCTGTTTTTT. It codes for CAILAGDGTGELFF.

In this sample, this clonotype turned up many times. The chain joins TRBV19 to TRBJ1-5; perhaps TRBD1 as D (6 bases). Germline-derived CDR1 and CDR2 are LNHDA and SQIVND (reference sequence). V was trimmed by 5 bases and J by 4 bases, leaving 18 bases between them. The CDR3 consists of 16 residues. Written as DNA, the CDR3 is TGTGCCAGTAGTTCCCGGACAGATACGTTAAATCAGCCCCAGCATTTT. Protein product: CASSSRTDTLNQPQHF. Supplemented by reference TRBV19 and TRBJ1-5, the full variable domain reads DGGITQSPKYLFRKEGQNVTLSCEQNLNHDAMYWYRQDPGQGLRLIYYSQIVNDFQKGDIAEGYSVSREKKESFPLTVTSAQKNPTAFYLCASSSRTDTLNQPQHFGDGTRLSIL.

This clonotype showed up many times. As DNA, the CDR3 is TGTGCCATCAGTGACCCGGACAGGGGCCGTTCACCCCTCCACTTT. This translates into CAISDPDRGRSPLHF. J is TRBJ1-6 and V is TRBV10-3, with TRBD1 identical over 9 bases. The ends lost 3 bases at V and 9 bases at J; junction bases unmatched: 6. The CDR3 is 15 residues long. Germline-derived CDR1 and CDR2 are ENHRY and SYGVKD.

This clonotype has a count of ten or more. The chain joins TRBV29-1 to TRBJ1-5; D might be TRBD1 (6 bases). The V gene's germline CDR1 is SQVTM and CDR2 ANQGSEA. Trimming removed 4 bases from V and 3 bases from J, with 13 bases in between. The CDR3 is 14 amino acids. CDR3 sequence (DNA): TGCAGCGTTGCAGGGGACGCCCTCAATCAGCCCCAGCATTTT. The encoded protein is CSVAGDALNQPQHF. The variable domain in full, with the rest retrieved from reference TRBV29-1 and TRBJ1-5, is SAVISQKPSRDICQRGTSLTIQCQVDSQVTMMFWYRQQPGQSLTLIATANQGSEATYESGFVIDKFPISRPNLTFSTLTVSNMSPEDSSIYLCSVAGDALNQPQHFGDGTRLSIL.

This clonotype was picked up a small number of times. With a much larger clone just one base away, this may be a read error. The J gene is TRBJ2-5, the V gene TRBV7-9; no clear D. Germline CDR1 SEHNR, CDR2 FQNEAQ (reference sequence). The CDR3 spans 16 residues. CDR3 sequence (DNA): TGTGCCCGCAGCTTTGGGGTTCCGGACCTTGGGGAGACCCAGTACTTC. Its translation is CARSFGVPDLGETQYF.

The gene calls are TRBV6-2 or TRBV6-3 and TRBJ2-3; D may match TRBD1 or TRBD2 (5 bases each). Germline V gene data show CDR1 as MNHEY and CDR2 as SVGEGT. Trimming removed 4 bases from V and 3 bases from J, with 17 bases in between. The CDR3 extends over 16 amino acids. CDR3 loop: CASSSPRAWGTDTQYF. CDR3 coding DNA: TGTGCCAGCAGTTCTCCCCGGGCTTGGGGGACAGATACGCAGTATTTT.